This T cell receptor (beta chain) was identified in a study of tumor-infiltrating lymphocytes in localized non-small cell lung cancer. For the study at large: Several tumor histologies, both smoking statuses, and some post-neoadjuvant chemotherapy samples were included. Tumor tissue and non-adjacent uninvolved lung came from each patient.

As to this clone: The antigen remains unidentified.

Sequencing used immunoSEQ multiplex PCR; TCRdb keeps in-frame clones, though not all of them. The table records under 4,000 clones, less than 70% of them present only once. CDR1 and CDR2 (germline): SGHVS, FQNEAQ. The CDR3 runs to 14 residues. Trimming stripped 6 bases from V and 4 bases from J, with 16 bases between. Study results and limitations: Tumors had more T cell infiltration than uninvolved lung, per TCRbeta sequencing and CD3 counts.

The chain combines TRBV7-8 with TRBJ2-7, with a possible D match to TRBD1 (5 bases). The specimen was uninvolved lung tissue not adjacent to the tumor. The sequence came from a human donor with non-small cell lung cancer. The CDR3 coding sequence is TGTGCCAGCAGACCGACAGTCTTCGGGTACGAGCAGTACTTC. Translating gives CASRPTVFGYEQYF.